Below are 13 T cell receptor beta chains sequenced from a single sample in a study of control samples from healthy donors and cancer patients. Profiled with immunoSEQ multiplex PCR; TCRdb holds only in-frame clones, not every one. This table has approximately 170,000 clones, nearly 90% appearing once. Sample: blood. The receptors derive from a woman aged 45-60 years in good health.

This sequence joins TRBV30 and TRBJ2-5; D remains ambiguous. Germline CDR1 and CDR2: GTSNPN and SVGIG (reference sequence). This CDR3 has 13 residues. Trimming removed 1 base at V and 4 bases at J, with 10 bases between. As DNA, the CDR3 is TGTGCCTGGAGTGGGAGATTACGAGAGACCCAGTACTTC. It encodes CAWSGRLRETQYF.

This chain's CDR3 is CASSFGGNAEAFF. In DNA form, the CDR3 reads TGCGCCAGCAGCTTCGGCGGTAATGCAGAAGCTTTCTTT. V and J are TRBV5-1 and TRBJ1-1; no firm D call. Looked up from germline, CDR1 is SGHRS and CDR2 is YFSETQ. The CDR3 contains 13 residues. V lost 2 bases, J lost 8 bases, and 13 bases lay in between.

The chain couples TRBV6-1 to TRBJ1-2; D not resolved. The CDR3 runs to 12 residues. V was trimmed by 3 bases and J by 9 bases, leaving 11 bases between them. Germline V lookup: CDR1 MNHNS, CDR2 SASEGT. CDR3 amino acids: CASSEGSFRYTF. The CDR3 bases are TGTGCCAGCAGTGAGGGAAGTTTTCGCTACACCTTC.

The chain joins TRBV7-8 to TRBJ1-1; 8 nucleotides agree with TRBD1. The CDR3 runs to 14 residues. Trimming cost V 1 base and J 4 bases; bases outside gene matches: 2. Germline CDR1 SGHVS, CDR2 FQNEAQ. DNA for the CDR3: TGTGCCAGCAGCTTAGGGGACAGGTTCACTGAAGCTTTCTTT. Protein sequence: CASSLGDRFTEAFF.

The V gene is TRBV6-4, the J gene TRBJ1-3; D ambiguous. CDR1 MRHNA and CDR2 SNTAGT come from the germline V gene. CDR3 size: 10 residues. The V end was cut by 8 bases, the J end by 4 bases, with 3 bases between. CDR3 residues: CASLGNTIYF. CDR3 nucleotide sequence: TGTGCCAGCCTAGGAAACACCATATATTTT.

This chain connects TRBV10-1 to TRBJ2-1, with 9 bases aligning to TRBD2. The CDR3 is 20 residues long. Germline V gene data show CDR1 as WNHNN and CDR2 as SYGVQD (reference sequence). Trimming cost V 2 bases and J 4 bases; bases outside gene matches: 18. The CDR3 DNA reads TGCGCCAGCAGTGAGCGGCCTGGTCTAGCGGGGCCCCCCGGGTACAATGAGCAGTTCTTC. It codes for CASSERPGLAGPPGYNEQFF.

The rearrangement uses TRBV5-4 and TRBJ1-2, with D maybe TRBD1 (5 bases). In germline, CDR1 is SGHNT, CDR2 YYREEE (reference sequence). The CDR3 sequence is 15 residues long. V was cut by 5 bases and J by 0 bases, with 14 bases left in between. The CDR3 DNA sequence: TGTGCCAGCAGTAAAGCAGGGCAGACTAACTATGGCTACACCTTC. Its translation: CASSKAGQTNYGYTF.

The CDR3 spells CASSPAGGATEAFF. In nucleotides, the CDR3 is TGTGCCAGCTCCCCAGCGGGGGGAGCTACTGAAGCTTTCTTT. The chain links TRBV18 to TRBJ1-1, with D perhaps matching TRBD1 (5 bases). Germline values: CDR1 KGHSH, CDR2 LQKENI. Trimming took 6 bases from V and 5 from J, leaving 16 bases between them. This CDR3 contains 14 residues.

The J gene is TRBJ2-5, the V gene TRBV10-3; 10 bases agree with TRBD2. Trimming removed 8 bases from V and 4 bases from J; junction bases left unmatched: 10. This CDR3 spans 15 amino acids. Germline values: CDR1 ENHRY, CDR2 SYGVKD. Here the CDR3 DNA reads TGTGCCATCGCCCCTTTGAGACTAGCGGGAGAGACCCAGTACTTC. Residues: CAIAPLRLAGETQYF.

V and J are TRBV9 and TRBJ1-2, with D tentatively TRBD1 (6 bases). This CDR3 is built from 19 residues. Trimming shortened V by 5 bases and J by 5 bases, and 31 bases separated the two germline ends. Germline CDR1 is SGDLS and CDR2 is YYNGEE. The CDR3 bases are TGTGCCAGCAGTGGGAGGTGGGAGAAGGGTGGGGGCAGGGAATATGGCTACACCTTC. Translating gives CASSGRWEKGGGREYGYTF.

The rearrangement joins TRBV3-1 (or the pseudogene TRBV3-2) to TRBJ2-7, with D possibly matching TRBD1 (5 bases). CDR3 length: 12 amino acids. V shed 4 bases and J shed 4 bases, with 8 bases lying between them. From germline, CDR1 is LGHDT and CDR2 YNNKEL (reference sequence). CDR3 protein: CASSLNRYEQYF. CDR3 in DNA: TGTGCCAGCAGCCTAAACAGGTACGAGCAGTACTTC.

This chain connects TRBV18 to TRBJ2-4, with 8 bases identical to TRBD2. Germline values: CDR1 KGHSH, CDR2 LQKENI. The CDR3 has 19 residues. The junction had 16 bases not matched to a gene; V was cut back by 1 base and J by 5 bases. CDR3: CASSPLGGQVAGSENIQYF. In DNA form, the CDR3 reads TGTGCCAGCTCACCACTGGGGGGGCAGGTAGCGGGATCAGAAAACATTCAGTACTTC.

In the case of this clone: Other nucleotide sequences from this sample produce the same CDR3. V and J are TRBV7-2 and TRBJ2-3, with 7 bases fitting TRBD2. Germline trimming cut 1 base from V and 3 bases from J; bases unmatched to any gene: 4. This CDR3 is 15 amino acids long. Germline V CDR1 and CDR2: SGHTA, FQGNSA. As DNA, the CDR3 is TGTGCCAGCAGCTTAGGAGCGGGGAGGACAGATACGCAGTATTTT. Translated, it gives CASSLGAGRTDTQYF.